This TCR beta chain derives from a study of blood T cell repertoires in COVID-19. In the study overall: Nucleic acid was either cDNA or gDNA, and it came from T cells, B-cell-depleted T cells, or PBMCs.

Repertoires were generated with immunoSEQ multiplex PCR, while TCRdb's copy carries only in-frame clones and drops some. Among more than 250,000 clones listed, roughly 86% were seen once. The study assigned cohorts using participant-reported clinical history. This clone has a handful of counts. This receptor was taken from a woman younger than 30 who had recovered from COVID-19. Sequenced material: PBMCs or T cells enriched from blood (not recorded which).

Here the CDR3 DNA reads TGCGCCAGCAGCCAAGAACGGGAGTTTGCCTACGAGCAGTACTTC. Its protein product is CASSQEREFAYEQYF. The gene calls are TRBV4-1 and TRBJ2-7; TRBD2 is a possible D gene (6 bases). Germline CDR1 is MGHRA and CDR2 is YSYEKL. The CDR3 has 15 residues. V dropped 0 bases and J dropped 2 bases, with 11 bases sitting between them.